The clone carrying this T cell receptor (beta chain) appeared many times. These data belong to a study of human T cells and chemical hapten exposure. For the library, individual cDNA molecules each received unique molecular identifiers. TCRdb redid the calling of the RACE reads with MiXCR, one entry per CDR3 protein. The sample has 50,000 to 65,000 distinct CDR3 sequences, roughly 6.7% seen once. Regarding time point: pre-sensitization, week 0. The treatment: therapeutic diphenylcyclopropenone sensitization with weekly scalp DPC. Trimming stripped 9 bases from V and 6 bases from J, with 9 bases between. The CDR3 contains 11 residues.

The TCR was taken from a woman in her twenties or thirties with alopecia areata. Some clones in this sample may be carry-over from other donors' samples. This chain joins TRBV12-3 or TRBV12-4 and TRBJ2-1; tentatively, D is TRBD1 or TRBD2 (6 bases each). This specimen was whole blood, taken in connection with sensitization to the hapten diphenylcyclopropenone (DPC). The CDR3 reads CASEGGNEQFF. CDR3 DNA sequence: TGTGCCAGTGAGGGGGGCAATGAGCAGTTCTTC.